This T cell receptor (beta chain) was documented in a study of long-term antiretroviral therapy in people with HIV. Study-level points and caveats: Diversity went up after ART and still fell short of transplant donor controls. Clones with expansion before ART led the repertoire at all time points. HIV repertoires covered narrower CDR3 length ranges than controls did.

Sequencing relied on immunoSEQ assay v3.0, run at survey level. The data were produced by immunoSEQ multiplex PCR, yet TCRdb's version contains in-frame clones alone and is incomplete. Altogether 28,000 or so clones are present, 88% being singletons, with the ten largest covering roughly 4%. About this clone: What it recognizes is unknown.

Until DNA extraction, the samples held between about 1-10 million cryopreserved PBMC. Sample: unsorted PBMCs, taken 0.5 years after starting antiretroviral therapy. This receptor was taken from a woman under 30 with HIV.

This CDR3 reads CASSLQPGLAADTQYF. CDR3 sequence (DNA): TGCGCCAGCAGCCTCCAACCGGGACTAGCTGCAGATACGCAGTATTTT. This chain connects TRBV4-3 to TRBJ2-3, with 9 nucleotides matching TRBD2. Germline V gene data show CDR1 as LGHNA and CDR2 as YSLEER. The CDR3 is made up of 16 amino acids. The ends lost 4 bases at V and 4 bases at J; junction bases unmatched: 9.